This T cell receptor (beta chain) was documented in a study of Ad26.COV2.S vaccination and SARS-CoV-2 variants. Notes on the study in general: The study found higher spike-specific TCR breadth in vaccine than placebo recipients. Breadth, reportedly substantial, characterized the spike-specific CD8+ and CD4+ T cell responses after vaccination. Recipients of vaccine and of placebo showed similar breadth of their non-spike TCR repertoires.

A word on this clone: Its target is not known.

Here immunoSEQ multiplex PCR was the method, and the copy in TCRdb shows in-frame clones only, minus some. The sample yields some 190,000 clones, 70% to 90% seen once. With 4 bases removed from V and 9 bases from J, the gap between germline ends came to 10 bases. The length of the CDR3 is 11 residues. This TCR was sampled from a human donor who had recovered from COVID-19. Here the sequenced sample was peripheral blood, taken after recovery from COVID-19. The genes are TRBV12-3 or TRBV12-4 and TRBJ2-7, with a possible D match to TRBD1 (7 bases). The CDR3, as DNA: TGTGCCAGCAGTTACAGGGGAGGGCAGTACTTC. Amino acid sequence: CASSYRGGQYF.